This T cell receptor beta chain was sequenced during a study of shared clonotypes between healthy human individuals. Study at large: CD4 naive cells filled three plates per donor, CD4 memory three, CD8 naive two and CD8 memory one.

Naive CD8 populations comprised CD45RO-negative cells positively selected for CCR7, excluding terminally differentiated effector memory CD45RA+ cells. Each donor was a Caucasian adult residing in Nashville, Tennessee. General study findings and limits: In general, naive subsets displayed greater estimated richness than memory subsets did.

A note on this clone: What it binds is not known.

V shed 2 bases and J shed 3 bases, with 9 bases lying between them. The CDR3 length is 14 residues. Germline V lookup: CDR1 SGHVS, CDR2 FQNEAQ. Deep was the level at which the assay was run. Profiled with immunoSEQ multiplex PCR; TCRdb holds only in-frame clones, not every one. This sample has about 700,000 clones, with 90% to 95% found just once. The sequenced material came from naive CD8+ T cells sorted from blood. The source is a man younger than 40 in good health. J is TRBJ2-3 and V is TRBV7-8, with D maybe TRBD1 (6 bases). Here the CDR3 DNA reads TGTGCCAGCAGCTTACAGGGGCCGACAGATACGCAGTATTTT. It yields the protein CASSLQGPTDTQYF.